The present TCR beta chain was sequenced within a study of blood T cell repertoires in COVID-19. The wider study: Sample material is recorded as cDNA or gDNA derived from T cells, B-cell-depleted T cells, or PBMCs.

The germline V gene encodes CDR1 SEHNR and CDR2 FQNEAQ (reference sequence). V shed 5 bases, J shed 0 bases, and the junction held 6 bases outside the gene matches. CDR3 length: 16 residues. Original analysis: Nucleated cell number was recorded as an estimate derived from reference gene primer amplification. Libraries were prepared by immunoSEQ multiplex PCR; TCRdb keeps only in-frame clonotypes and omits some of them. Clone size and V and J calls were adopted from that table, with D and trimming inferred from the DNA. The table includes about 22,000 clones, approximately 92% detected once. V is TRBV7-9 and J is TRBJ1-3, with 8 bases fitting TRBD1. The sequenced sample was peripheral blood. The receptor comes from a woman aged 70-85 years with active COVID-19. CDR3 bases: TGTGCCAGCAGCACATGGGACAGGATCTCTGGAAACACCATATATTTT. This sequence encodes CASSTWDRISGNTIYF.